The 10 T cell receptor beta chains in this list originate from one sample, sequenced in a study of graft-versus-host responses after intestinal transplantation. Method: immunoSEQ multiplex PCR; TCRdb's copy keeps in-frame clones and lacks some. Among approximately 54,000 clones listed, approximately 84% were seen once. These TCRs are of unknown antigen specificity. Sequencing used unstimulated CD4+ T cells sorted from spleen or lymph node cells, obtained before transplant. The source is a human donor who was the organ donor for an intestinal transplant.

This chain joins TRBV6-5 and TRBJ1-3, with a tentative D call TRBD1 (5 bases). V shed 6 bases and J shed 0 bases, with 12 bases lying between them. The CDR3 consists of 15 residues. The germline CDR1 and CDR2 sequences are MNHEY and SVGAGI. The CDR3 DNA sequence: TGTGCCAGCAGCCATCCAGGGCTCTCTGGAAACACCATATATTTT. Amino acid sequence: CASSHPGLSGNTIYF.

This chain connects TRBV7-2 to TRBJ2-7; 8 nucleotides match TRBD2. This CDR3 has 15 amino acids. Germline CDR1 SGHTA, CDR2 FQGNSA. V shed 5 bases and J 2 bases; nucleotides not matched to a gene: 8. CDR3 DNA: TGTGCCAGCAGCCGGGAGGGGGGTGCCACCTACGAGCAGTACTTC. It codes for CASSREGGATYEQYF.

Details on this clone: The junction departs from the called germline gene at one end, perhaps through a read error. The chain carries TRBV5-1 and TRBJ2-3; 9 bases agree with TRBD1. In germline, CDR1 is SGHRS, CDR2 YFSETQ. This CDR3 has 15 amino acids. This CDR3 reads CASSLDRGLTDTQYF. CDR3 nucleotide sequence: TGTGCCAGCAGCTTGGACAGGGGTTTAACAGATACGCAGTATTTT. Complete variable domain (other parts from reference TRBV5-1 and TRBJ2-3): KAGVTQTPRYLIKTRGQQVTLSCSPISGHRSVSWYQQTPGQGLQFLFEYFSETQRNKGNFPGRFSGRQFSNSRSEMNVSTLELGDSALYLCASSLDRGLTDTQYFGPGTRLTVL.

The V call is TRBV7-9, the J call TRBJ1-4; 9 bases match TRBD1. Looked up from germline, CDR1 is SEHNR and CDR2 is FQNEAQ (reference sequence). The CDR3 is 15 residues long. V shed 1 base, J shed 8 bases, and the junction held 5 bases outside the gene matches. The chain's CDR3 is CASSLGQGEGEKLFF. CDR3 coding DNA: TGTGCCAGCAGCTTAGGACAGGGGGAAGGAGAAAAACTGTTTTTT.

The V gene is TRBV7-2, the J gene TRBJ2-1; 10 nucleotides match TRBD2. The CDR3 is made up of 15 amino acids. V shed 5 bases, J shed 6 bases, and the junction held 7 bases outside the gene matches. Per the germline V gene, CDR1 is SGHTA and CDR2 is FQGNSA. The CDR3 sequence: CASSVSSGGTNEQFF. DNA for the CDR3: TGTGCCAGCAGCGTCTCTAGCGGGGGAACCAATGAGCAGTTCTTC.

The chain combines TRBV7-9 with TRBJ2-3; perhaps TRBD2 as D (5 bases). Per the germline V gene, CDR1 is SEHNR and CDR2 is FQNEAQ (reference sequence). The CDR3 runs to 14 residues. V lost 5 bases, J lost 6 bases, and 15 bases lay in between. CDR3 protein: CASSRAAEVDTQYF. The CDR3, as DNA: TGTGCCAGCAGCCGGGCAGCGGAGGTGGATACGCAGTATTTT.

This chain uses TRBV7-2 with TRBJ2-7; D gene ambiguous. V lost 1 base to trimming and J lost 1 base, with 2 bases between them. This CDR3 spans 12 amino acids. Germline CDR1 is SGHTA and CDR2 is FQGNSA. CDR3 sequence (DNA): TGTGCCAGCAGCTTAGGGTCCTACGAGCAGTACTTC. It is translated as CASSLGSYEQYF.

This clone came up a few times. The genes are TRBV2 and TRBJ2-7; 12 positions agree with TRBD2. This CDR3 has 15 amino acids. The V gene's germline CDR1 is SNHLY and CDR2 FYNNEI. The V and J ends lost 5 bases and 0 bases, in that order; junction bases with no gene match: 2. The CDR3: CASSWGLAGSYEQYF. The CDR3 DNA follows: TGTGCCAGCAGTTGGGGACTAGCGGGCTCCTACGAGCAGTACTTC. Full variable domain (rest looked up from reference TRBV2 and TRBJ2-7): EPEVTQTPSHQVTQMGQEVILRCVPISNHLYFYWYRQILGQKVEFLVSFYNNEISEKSEIFDDQFSVERPDGSNFTLKIRSTKLEDSAMYFCASSWGLAGSYEQYFGPGTRLTVT.

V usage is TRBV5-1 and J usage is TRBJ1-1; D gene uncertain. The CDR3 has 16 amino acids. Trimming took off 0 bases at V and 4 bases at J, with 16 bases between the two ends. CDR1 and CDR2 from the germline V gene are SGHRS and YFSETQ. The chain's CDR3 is CASSLASGQASTEAFF. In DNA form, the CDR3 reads TGCGCCAGCAGCTTGGCCTCTGGGCAGGCCTCCACTGAAGCTTTCTTT. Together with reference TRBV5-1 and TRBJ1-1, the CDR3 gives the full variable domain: KAGVTQTPRYLIKTRGQQVTLSCSPISGHRSVSWYQQTPGQGLQFLFEYFSETQRNKGNFPGRFSGRQFSNSRSEMNVSTLELGDSALYLCASSLASGQASTEAFFGQGTRLTVV.

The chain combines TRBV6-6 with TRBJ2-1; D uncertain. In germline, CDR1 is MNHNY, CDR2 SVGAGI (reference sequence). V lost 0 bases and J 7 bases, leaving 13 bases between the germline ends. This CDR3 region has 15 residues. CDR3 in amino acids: CASSYSISNQNEQFF. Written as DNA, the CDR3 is TGTGCCAGCAGTTACTCGATCTCAAATCAGAATGAGCAGTTCTTC.